What follows are 10 T cell receptor beta chains derived from one specimen sequenced in a study of blood T cell repertoires in COVID-19. Produced via immunoSEQ multiplex PCR; TCRdb's table is partial and in-frame only. Among 200,000 to 250,000 clones listed, around 80% were seen once. Sample: peripheral blood. The receptor source for this set is a woman over 75 with COVID-19, enrolled during active disease.

The chain combines TRBV2 with TRBJ2-3, with 13 nucleotides matching TRBD2. V lost 8 bases and J lost 0; bases outside the gene matches: 8. The germline CDR1 and CDR2 sequences are SNHLY and FYNNEI. The CDR3 runs to 17 residues. DNA for the CDR3: TGTGCCAGCGCCCGACTAGCGGGGGGCCCGAGCACAGATACGCAGTATTTT. Its protein product is CASARLAGGPSTDTQYF.

This clone was observed a single time. The genes are TRBV7-9 and TRBJ1-1; D unclear. The V end lost 5 bases, the J end lost 6 bases, and 10 bases lay between the germline ends. Germline loops: CDR1 SEHNR, CDR2 FQNEAQ (reference sequence). The CDR3 sequence is 12 residues long. The CDR3 protein is CASSRNRAEAFF. CDR3 nucleotides: TGTGCCAGCAGCCGTAACAGAGCTGAAGCTTTCTTT.

Concerning this clone: The junction departs from germline at one end; a sequencing error may be responsible. V and J are TRBV11-2 and TRBJ1-1, with D hard to call. The CDR3 spans 13 residues. Germline V lookup: CDR1 SGHAT, CDR2 FQNNGV. CDR3 sequence reads: CATSIQPGTEAFF. The CDR3 region has the DNA TGTGCCACCAGCATTCAGCCGGGGACTGAAGCTTTCTTT. The whole variable domain, filled in from reference TRBV11-2 and TRBJ1-1, reads EAGVAQSPRYKIIEKRQSVAFWCNPISGHATLYWYQQILGQGPKLLIQFQNNGVVDDSQLPKDRFSAERLKGVDSTLKIQPAKLEDSAVYLCATSIQPGTEAFFGQGTRLTVV.

The V and J genes are TRBV5-1 and TRBJ1-2; D may be TRBD1 (5 bases). The ends were cut back, 4 bases at V and 2 bases at J, with 9 bases in the middle. The length of the CDR3 is 13 residues. Germline V gives CDR1 SGHRS, CDR2 YFSETQ. The CDR3, as DNA: TGCGCCAGCAGCGATAGACAGAACTATGGCTACACCTTC. It codes for CASSDRQNYGYTF.

The rearrangement links TRBV19 to TRBJ2-7, with 8 bases identical to TRBD2. The CDR3 covers 15 residues. Unmatched junction bases numbered 7, after V lost 4 bases and J lost 2 bases. Germline values: CDR1 LNHDA, CDR2 SQIVND (reference sequence). CDR3 bases: TGTGCCAGTAGTAGGGGTAGCGGGGTGACCTACGAGCAGTACTTC. This sequence encodes CASSRGSGVTYEQYF. The whole variable domain, filled in from reference TRBV19 and TRBJ2-7, reads DGGITQSPKYLFRKEGQNVTLSCEQNLNHDAMYWYRQDPGQGLRLIYYSQIVNDFQKGDIAEGYSVSREKKESFPLTVTSAQKNPTAFYLCASSRGSGVTYEQYFGPGTRLTVT.

The chain carries TRBV10-3 and TRBJ2-2; tentatively, D is TRBD2 (5 bases). The V end lost 6 bases, the J end lost 4 bases, and 12 bases lay between the germline ends. The CDR3 extends over 14 amino acids. Germline lookup yields CDR1 ENHRY and CDR2 SYGVKD. As DNA, the CDR3 is TGTGCCATCAGCCTAGAGGGAGTCACCGGGGAGCTGTTTTTT. Its protein product is CAISLEGVTGELFF.

This clone was recorded only once. The chain is built from TRBV3-1 (or the pseudogene TRBV3-2) and TRBJ1-6; D may be TRBD1 (5 bases). The CDR3 sequence is 15 residues long. Germline V CDR1 and CDR2: LGHDT, YNNKEL (reference sequence). The V end lost 4 bases, the J end lost 12 bases, and 19 bases lay between the germline ends. The CDR3 nucleotides are TGTGCCAGCAGCCCGACGGGACTCCGGGGGGAACCCCTCCACTTT. Translation: CASSPTGLRGEPLHF.

The chain combines TRBV27 with TRBJ2-2; 11 nucleotides match TRBD2. CDR3 length: 16 residues. V gave up 3 bases and J gave up 6 bases; unmatched junction bases: 6. Per germline, CDR1 MNHEY and CDR2 SMNVEV (reference sequence). The chain's CDR3 is CASSFNPSGGSGELFF. CDR3 nucleotides: TGTGCCAGCAGTTTCAATCCTAGCGGGGGGTCCGGGGAGCTGTTTTTT.

The gene calls are TRBV5-4 and TRBJ1-1; a possible D gene is TRBD1 (6 bases). Deletions cut 3 bases from V and 4 bases from J, with 16 bases between. The CDR3 is made up of 15 amino acids. Germline assignment: CDR1 SGHNT and CDR2 YYREEE (reference sequence). CDR3 residues: CASSSRQAAATEAFF. The CDR3 coding sequence is TGTGCCAGCAGCTCAAGACAGGCGGCAGCCACTGAAGCTTTCTTT.

This chain connects TRBV2 to TRBJ1-1; D unclear. Trimming stripped 6 bases from V and 6 bases from J, with 17 bases between. Germline V CDR1 and CDR2: SNHLY, FYNNEI. The CDR3 has 14 residues. The CDR3 DNA is TGTGCCAGCAGGAGTTACAGTCTTAAGGCTGAAGCTTTCTTT. Amino acid sequence: CASRSYSLKAEAFF.